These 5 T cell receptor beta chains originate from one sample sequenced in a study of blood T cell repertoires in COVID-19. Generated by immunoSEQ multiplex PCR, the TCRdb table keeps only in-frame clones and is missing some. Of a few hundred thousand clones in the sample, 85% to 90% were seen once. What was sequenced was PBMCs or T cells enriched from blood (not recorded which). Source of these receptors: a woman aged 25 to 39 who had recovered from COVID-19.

The CDR3 is CASSPGQRYEQYF. The CDR3 coding sequence is TGTGCCAGTTCGCCGGGACAGAGATACGAGCAGTACTTC. The V and J genes are TRBV11-2 and TRBJ2-7; 7 bases agree with TRBD1. V trimming: 9 bases; J trimming: 4 bases; junction bases outside the gene matches: 9. CDR1 SGHAT and CDR2 FQNNGV come from the germline V gene. This CDR3 contains 13 residues.

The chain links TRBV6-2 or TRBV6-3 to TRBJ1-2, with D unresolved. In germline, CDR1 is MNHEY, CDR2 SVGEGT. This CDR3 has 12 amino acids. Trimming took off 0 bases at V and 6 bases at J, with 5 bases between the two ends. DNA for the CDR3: TGTGCCAGCAGTTACTCGCAGAATGGCTACACCTTC. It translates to CASSYSQNGYTF.

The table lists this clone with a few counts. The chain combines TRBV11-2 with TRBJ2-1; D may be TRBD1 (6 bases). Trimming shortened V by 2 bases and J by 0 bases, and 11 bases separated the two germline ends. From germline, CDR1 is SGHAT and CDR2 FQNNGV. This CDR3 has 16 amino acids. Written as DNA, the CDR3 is TGTGCCAGCAGCTTATATGGACAGAGCTCCTACAATGAGCAGTTCTTC. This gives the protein CASSLYGQSSYNEQFF.

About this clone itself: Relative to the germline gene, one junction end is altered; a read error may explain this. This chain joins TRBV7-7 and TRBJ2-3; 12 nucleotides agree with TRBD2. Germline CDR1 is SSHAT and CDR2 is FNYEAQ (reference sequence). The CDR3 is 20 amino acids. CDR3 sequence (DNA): TGTGCTAGCAGCGAACAACCTTTAGGACTAGCGGGGACGAGCACAGATACGCAGTATTTT. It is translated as CASSEQPLGLAGTSTDTQYF.

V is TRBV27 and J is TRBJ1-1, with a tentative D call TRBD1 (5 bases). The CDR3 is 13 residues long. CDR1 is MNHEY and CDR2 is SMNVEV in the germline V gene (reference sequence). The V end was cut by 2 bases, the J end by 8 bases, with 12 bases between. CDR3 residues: CASSLPGGIEAFF. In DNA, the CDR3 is TGTGCCAGCAGTTTACCCGGGGGGATAGAAGCTTTCTTT.